This note documents a single T cell receptor beta chain sequence. The sample belongs to a study of PD-1 blockade in mismatch repair-deficient tumors. Method: immunoSEQ multiplex PCR; TCRdb's copy keeps in-frame clones and lacks some. The sample includes tens of thousands of clones, roughly three quarters of them seen just once. This CDR3 region has 14 residues. Germline V gives CDR1 LNHDA, CDR2 SQIVND (reference sequence). The V end lost 4 bases, the J end lost 0 bases, and 10 bases lay between the germline ends. This receptor was taken from an adult with mismatch repair-deficient cancer. The chain combines TRBV19 with TRBJ2-7, with D possibly being TRBD2 (5 bases). Material: peripheral blood, obtained 4 weeks after starting pembrolizumab. The CDR3 nucleotides read TGTGCCAGTAGTAAAGCGGATAGCTCCTACGAGCAGTACTTC. Amino acid sequence: CASSKADSSYEQYF.